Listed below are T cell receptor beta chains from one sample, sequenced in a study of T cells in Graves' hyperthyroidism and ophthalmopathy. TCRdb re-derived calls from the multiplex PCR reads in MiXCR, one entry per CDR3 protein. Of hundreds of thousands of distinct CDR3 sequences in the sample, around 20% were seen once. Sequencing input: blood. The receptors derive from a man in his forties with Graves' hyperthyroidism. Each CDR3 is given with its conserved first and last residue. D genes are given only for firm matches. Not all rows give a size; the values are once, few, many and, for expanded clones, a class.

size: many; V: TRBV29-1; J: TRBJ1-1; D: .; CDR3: CSVELAAKAFF; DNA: TGCAGCGTTGAGTTGGCAGCTAAAGCTTTCTTT
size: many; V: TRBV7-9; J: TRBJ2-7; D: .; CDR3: CASSHPGRGLDEQYF; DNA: TGTGCCAGCAGCCACCCGGGACGCGGATTGGACGAGCAGTACTTC
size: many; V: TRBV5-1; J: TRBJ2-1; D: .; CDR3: CASTPRAETYNEQFF; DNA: TGCGCCAGCACCCCGCGGGCTGAAACCTACAATGAGCAGTTCTTC
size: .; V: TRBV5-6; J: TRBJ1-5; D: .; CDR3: CASSWGGFNQPQHF; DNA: TGTGCCAGCAGCTGGGGGGGATTCAATCAGCCCCAGCATTTT
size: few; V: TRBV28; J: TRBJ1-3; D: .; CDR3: CASMPGGFSGNTIYF; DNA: TGTGCCAGCATGCCGGGGGGGTTCTCTGGAAACACCATATATTTT
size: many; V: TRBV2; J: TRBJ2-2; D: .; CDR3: CASERHVDTGELFF; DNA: TGTGCCAGCGAGCGACATGTGGACACCGGGGAGCTGTTTTTT
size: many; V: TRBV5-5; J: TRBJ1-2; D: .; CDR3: CASSLGQPFRGYTF; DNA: TGTGCCAGCAGCTTGGGACAACCATTCCGTGGCTACACCTTC
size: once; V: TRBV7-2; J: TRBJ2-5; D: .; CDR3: CANSLQRVQETQYF; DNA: TGCGCCAACAGCTTACAGAGAGTGCAAGAGACCCAGTACTTC
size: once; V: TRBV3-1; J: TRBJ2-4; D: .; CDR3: CASSQGGRKNIQYF; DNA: TGTGCCAGCAGCCAAGGGGGACGGAAAAACATTCAGTACTTC
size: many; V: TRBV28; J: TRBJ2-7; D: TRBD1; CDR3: CASSSTGSYEQYF; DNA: TGTGCCAGCAGTTCGACAGGGTCCTACGAGCAGTACTTC
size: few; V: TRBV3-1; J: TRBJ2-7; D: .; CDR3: CASSHWAGRGGLWHEQYF; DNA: TGTGCCAGCAGCCATTGGGCCGGACGGGGAGGCCTCTGGCACGAGCAGTACTTC
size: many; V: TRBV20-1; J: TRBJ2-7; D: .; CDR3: CSARGPTYEQYF; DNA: TGCAGTGCTAGAGGTCCGACCTACGAGCAGTACTTC
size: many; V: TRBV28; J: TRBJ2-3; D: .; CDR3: CASSPRQAHTDTQYF; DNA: TGTGCCAGCAGTCCCCGACAGGCTCACACAGATACGCAGTATTTT
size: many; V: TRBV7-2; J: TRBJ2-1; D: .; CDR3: CASRHFRDGNEQFF; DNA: TGTGCCAGCAGACATTTTAGGGATGGGAATGAGCAGTTCTTC
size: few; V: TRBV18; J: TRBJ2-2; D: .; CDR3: CASSPQALVGLNTGELFF; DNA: TGTGCCAGCTCACCACAAGCACTAGTGGGTCTGAACACCGGGGAGCTGTTTTTT
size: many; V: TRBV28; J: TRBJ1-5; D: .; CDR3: CASSFSGQPQHF; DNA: TGTGCCAGCAGTTTCAGCGGTCAGCCCCAGCATTTT
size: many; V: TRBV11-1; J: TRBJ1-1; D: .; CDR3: CASSMIPATEAFF; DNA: TGTGCCAGCAGCATGATCCCCGCCACTGAAGCTTTCTTT